The 23 T cell receptor beta chains below all came from one sample that was sequenced in a study of shared clonotypes between healthy human individuals. Data came from immunoSEQ multiplex PCR; TCRdb stores just in-frame clones and leaves some out. The repertoire holds under 550,000 clones, roughly 95% seen once, with about 0.054% in the top ten. The material sequenced was naive CD4+ T cells sorted from blood. The subset: CD45RA+ positively selected. The receptors originated from a woman younger than 45 in good health.

This clone was picked up one time. V gene TRBV28 combines with J gene TRBJ1-2; the D is unclear. From germline, CDR1 is MDHEN and CDR2 SYDVKM. The CDR3 has 12 amino acids. V gave up 5 bases and J gave up 3 bases, with 7 bases separating them. The CDR3, as DNA: TGTGCCAGCAGTCGGGCGGACTATGGCTACACCTTC. Translating it yields CASSRADYGYTF.

J is TRBJ2-1 and V is TRBV4-2, with 10 bases lining up with TRBD2. The length of the CDR3 is 18 residues. Trimming took 0 bases from V and 4 from J; bases not matched to a gene: 9. Germline lookup yields CDR1 LGHNA and CDR2 YNFKEQ. The CDR3 coding sequence is TGTGCCAGCAGCCAAGAACCTGTGGCACTAGCGGGGTACAATGAGCAGTTCTTC. It is translated as CASSQEPVALAGYNEQFF.

The V and J genes are TRBV28 and TRBJ2-6, with 10 bases lining up with TRBD1. CDR1 and CDR2 from the germline V gene are MDHEN and SYDVKM. The CDR3 consists of 17 residues. Unmatched junction bases numbered 5, after V lost 5 bases and J lost 1 base. CDR3 loop: CASSPDRGRSGANVLTF. The DNA of the CDR3 is TGTGCCAGCAGTCCTGACAGGGGGCGATCTGGGGCCAACGTCCTGACTTTC.

The chain joins TRBV28 to TRBJ1-2, with TRBD1 matching 11 bases. CDR3 length: 17 residues. CDR1 and CDR2 (germline): MDHEN, SYDVKM. Germline trimming cut 9 bases from V and 0 bases from J; bases unmatched to any gene: 12. The CDR3 region is CASIRGTGGSSNYGYTF. The CDR3 region has the DNA TGTGCCAGTATTAGGGGGACAGGGGGTTCTTCTAACTATGGCTACACCTTC.

This clone was found once. The V and J genes are TRBV28 and TRBJ1-6, with TRBD1 identical over 9 bases. The junction had 5 bases not matched to a gene; V was cut back by 6 bases and J by 5 bases. Germline V gives CDR1 MDHEN, CDR2 SYDVKM. The length of the CDR3 is 15 residues. The CDR3 bases are TGTGCCAGCAGACACGACAGGGGGAATAATTCACCCCTCCACTTT. This sequence encodes CASRHDRGNNSPLHF.

This clone was seen only once. V usage is TRBV6-5 and J usage is TRBJ1-1; no definite D call. Looked up from germline, CDR1 is MNHEY and CDR2 is SVGAGI. This CDR3 contains 14 residues. Trimming removed 7 bases from V and 1 base from J, with 13 bases in between. The CDR3 coding sequence is TGTGCCAGCACCTCGCCCATGTCGAACACTGAAGCTTTCTTT. Encoded protein: CASTSPMSNTEAFF.

This clone was found once. Other DNA sequences in this sample translate to the same CDR3. This rearrangement joins TRBV18 to TRBJ2-5; tentative D call: TRBD1 (5 bases). Germline values: CDR1 KGHSH, CDR2 LQKENI. With 2 bases removed from V and 1 base from J, the gap between germline ends came to 5 bases. The CDR3 extends over 13 amino acids. This chain's CDR3 is CASSPDSQETQYF. In DNA, the CDR3 is TGTGCCAGCTCACCAGACAGCCAAGAGACCCAGTACTTC.

This clone has a single count. The chain employs TRBV29-1 and TRBJ2-7, with D possibly called TRBD1 or TRBD2 (5 bases each). The V gene's germline CDR1 is SQVTM and CDR2 ANQGSEA. This CDR3 is built from 11 residues. The ends were cut back, 7 bases at V and 5 bases at J, with 12 bases in the middle. The CDR3 reads CSAMGVHEQYF. Here the CDR3 DNA reads TGCAGCGCGATGGGGGTCCACGAGCAGTACTTC.

CDR3 protein: CASSSSGRNLYEQYF. DNA of the CDR3: TGTGCCAGCAGTTCCTCGGGACGGAACCTCTACGAGCAGTACTTC. The V and J genes are TRBV28 and TRBJ2-7; D may correspond to TRBD1 or TRBD2 (5 bases each). V was trimmed by 4 bases and J by 3 bases, leaving 16 bases between them. The CDR3 consists of 15 residues. Germline V lookup: CDR1 MDHEN, CDR2 SYDVKM.

The chain recombines TRBV7-2 with TRBJ2-1, with D possibly being TRBD2 (6 bases). V was pared by 4 bases and J by 6 bases, with 16 bases between. Per germline, CDR1 SGHTA and CDR2 FQGNSA. The CDR3 consists of 15 residues. Written as DNA, the CDR3 is TGTGCCAGCAGCTCATTGGGAGGTAGTATCAATGAGCAGTTCTTC. Its translation is CASSSLGGSINEQFF.

This rearrangement joins TRBV7-2 to TRBJ2-4; D is ambiguous. Trimming took off 2 bases at V and 2 bases at J, with 1 base between the two ends. The CDR3 consists of 12 residues. CDR1 is SGHTA and CDR2 is FQGNSA in the germline V gene. CDR3 region: CASSLTKNIQYF. In DNA form, the CDR3 reads TGTGCCAGCAGCTTAACCAAAAACATTCAGTACTTC.

This clone was seen only once. J is TRBJ2-7 and V is TRBV7-2; 7 bases align to TRBD1. This CDR3 is 12 amino acids long. J was trimmed by 11 bases and V by 3 bases; bases with no gene match: 7. The V gene's germline CDR1 is SGHTA and CDR2 FQGNSA. The CDR3, as DNA: TGTGCCAGCAGCTTCCCCGGGACAGCGAAGTACTTC. Its protein product is CASSFPGTAKYF.

This clone appeared once. The J gene is TRBJ1-5, the V gene TRBV6-5; tentatively, D is TRBD1 (5 bases). The CDR3 is 15 residues long. Trimming took off 5 bases at V and 5 bases at J, with 16 bases between the two ends. Germline CDR1 and CDR2: MNHEY and SVGAGI. CDR3 sequence (DNA): TGTGCCAGCAGTCTCCGGCCCGAGGGGCATCAGCCCCAGCATTTT. This codes for CASSLRPEGHQPQHF.

The chain uses TRBV5-6 and TRBJ2-6; D unresolved. The CDR3 contains 15 residues. In germline, CDR1 is SGHDT, CDR2 YYEEEE. V dropped 2 bases and J dropped 4 bases, with 10 bases sitting between them. Here the CDR3 reads CASSLIGYGANVLTF. The CDR3 DNA reads as TGTGCCAGCAGCTTAATAGGGTACGGGGCCAACGTCCTGACTTTC.

V and J are TRBV7-2 and TRBJ2-7, with 8 bases identical to TRBD1. Germline V lookup: CDR1 SGHTA, CDR2 FQGNSA. This CDR3 contains 14 residues. V lost 6 bases, J lost 6 bases, and 10 bases stayed unmatched. CDR3 sequence (DNA): TGTGCCAGCAGTCGCGGACAGGGACGGAGCGAGCAGTACTTC. It is translated as CASSRGQGRSEQYF.

The chain combines TRBV7-9 with TRBJ2-3; weak D call: TRBD2 (5 bases). The V end was cut by 0 bases, the J end by 2 bases, with 6 bases between. The CDR3 sequence is 14 residues long. Germline CDR1 is SEHNR and CDR2 is FQNEAQ (reference sequence). The CDR3 DNA follows: TGTGCCAGCAGCTTAGCGGGAGTCACAGATACGCAGTATTTT. This encodes CASSLAGVTDTQYF.

J is TRBJ2-1 and V is TRBV5-1; D is possibly TRBD2 (6 bases). The CDR3 runs to 17 residues. The V end lost 4 bases, the J end lost 3 bases, and 20 bases lay between the germline ends. Germline CDR1 reads SGHRS; CDR2 reads YFSETQ. The CDR3: CASSPTTSLLLYNEQFF. CDR3 in DNA: TGCGCCAGCAGCCCTACCACTAGCCTACTTCTCTACAATGAGCAGTTCTTC. Filled out from reference TRBV5-1 and TRBJ2-1, the complete variable domain reads KAGVTQTPRYLIKTRGQQVTLSCSPISGHRSVSWYQQTPGQGLQFLFEYFSETQRNKGNFPGRFSGRQFSNSRSEMNVSTLELGDSALYLCASSPTTSLLLYNEQFFGPGTRLTVL.

The gene calls are TRBV29-1 and TRBJ2-7, with TRBD1 as a possible D gene (5 bases). CDR1 is SQVTM and CDR2 is ANQGSEA in the germline V gene. The germline V and J ends were trimmed by 4 bases and 6 bases, with 16 bases remaining between them. The CDR3 sequence is 13 residues long. The CDR3, as DNA: TGCAGCGTTGGGGCAGGGCCTGCGTCCGAGCAGTACTTC. It codes for CSVGAGPASEQYF.

This sequence joins TRBV19 and TRBJ2-1; D is unclear. The ends were cut back, 2 bases at V and 2 bases at J, with 7 bases in the middle. Germline V CDR1 and CDR2: LNHDA, SQIVND (reference sequence). The CDR3 totals 14 residues. The CDR3 here is CASSITWTYNEQFF. In nucleotides, the CDR3 is TGTGCCAGTAGTATAACGTGGACCTACAATGAGCAGTTCTTC.

This chain links TRBV5-3 with TRBJ2-1, with 7 bases aligning to TRBD2. TRBV5-3 is an ORF for which the function is uncertain. Trimming at V came to 4 bases and at J to 5 bases, leaving 12 bases not matched to a gene. The CDR3 covers 16 residues. CDR3 residues: CARSARGDQYDNEQFF. In nucleotides, the CDR3 is TGTGCCAGAAGCGCACGGGGGGATCAATACGACAATGAGCAGTTCTTC.

The chain links TRBV28 to TRBJ1-2, with D unresolved. V was trimmed by 8 bases and J by 8 bases, leaving 18 bases between them. CDR1 MDHEN and CDR2 SYDVKM come from the germline V gene. This CDR3 has 13 residues. CDR3 sequence reads: CASGSRRVGGYTF. CDR3 sequence (DNA): TGTGCCAGCGGGAGCAGGCGAGTCGGGGGCTACACCTTC.

This chain links TRBV18 with TRBJ2-7, with a weak D call TRBD2 (7 bases). Per the germline V gene, CDR1 is KGHSH and CDR2 is LQKENI. The CDR3 spans 13 residues. Trimming cost V 2 bases and J 6 bases, with 11 bases left between them. The CDR3 region has the DNA TGTGCCAGCTCACCAAGGGGGGGATTCGAGCAGTACTTC. This codes for CASSPRGGFEQYF.

As DNA, the CDR3 is TGTGCCAGTGGACAGGATAGCAATCAGCCCCAGCATTTT. This translates into CASGQDSNQPQHF. This chain connects TRBV19 to TRBJ1-5; 7 nucleotides align to TRBD1. Germline V gene data show CDR1 as LNHDA and CDR2 as SQIVND (reference sequence). V shed 8 bases and J 0 bases; nucleotides not matched to a gene: 1. This CDR3 spans 13 amino acids. The full variable domain, in which reference TRBV19 and TRBJ1-5 provide the parts outside the CDR3, is DGGITQSPKYLFRKEGQNVTLSCEQNLNHDAMYWYRQDPGQGLRLIYYSQIVNDFQKGDIAEGYSVSREKKESFPLTVTSAQKNPTAFYLCASGQDSNQPQHFGDGTRLSIL.